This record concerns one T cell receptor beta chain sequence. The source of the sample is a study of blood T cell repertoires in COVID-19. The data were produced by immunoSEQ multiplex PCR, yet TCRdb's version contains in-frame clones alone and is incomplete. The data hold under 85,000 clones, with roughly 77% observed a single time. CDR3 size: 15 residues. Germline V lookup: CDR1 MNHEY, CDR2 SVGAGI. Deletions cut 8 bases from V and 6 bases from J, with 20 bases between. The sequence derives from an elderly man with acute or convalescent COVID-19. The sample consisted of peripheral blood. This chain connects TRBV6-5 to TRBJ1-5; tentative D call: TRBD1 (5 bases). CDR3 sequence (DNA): TGTGCCAGCGGGTATAGCAGGGCAGTCGGTCAGCCCCAGCATTTT. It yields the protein CASGYSRAVGQPQHF.